This T cell receptor (beta chain) was identified during a study of long-term antiretroviral therapy in people with HIV. Study-wide results and caveats: Specimen acquisition occurred between about 2003 and 2018, potentially under older ART regimens. Dominant in the repertoire at all time points were clones expanded before ART. Nothing was known about ART adherence, viral resistance or changes in therapy. After ART, diversity increased yet remained lower than transplant donor controls.

For this clone: Its matching antigen is unknown.

Survey-level immunoSEQ v3.0 assays were run. The protocol was immunoSEQ multiplex PCR, while the TCRdb copy is restricted to in-frame clones and leaves out a portion. The data hold 42,000 or so clones, with roughly nine tenths observed a single time. The source is a woman aged 45 to 65 with HIV. Source: unsorted PBMCs, taken 1.2 years after starting antiretroviral therapy.

The CDR3 DNA sequence: TGTGCCTGGGGCTCGGGAACTAGCGGGGTTCGGCCCAAACAAGAGACCCAGTACTTC. This sequence encodes CAWGSGTSGVRPKQETQYF. The chain recombines TRBV30 with TRBJ2-5; 10 positions agree with TRBD2. Germline CDR1 and CDR2: GTSNPN and SVGIG (reference sequence). The CDR3 length is 19 residues. Germline trimming cut 5 bases from V and 2 bases from J; bases unmatched to any gene: 20.